This T cell receptor (beta chain) was identified during a study of cytomegalovirus exposure and HLA in healthy donors (dated by TCRdb to about 2017). Describing the broader study: An earlier analysis of about 560 of the donors reported 276 Gb of sequence data and around 120 million unique TCR beta sequences obtained from around 170 million T cells. An early release that covered approximately 600 HLA-typed donors contained 250 to 350 gigabases of sequencing data and about 84 million unique TCR sequences. Among the roughly 400 genotyped donors, approximately 77% belonged to the genetic ancestry cluster associated with self-reported Caucasian donors. The study aimed to test whether signatures of past pathogen exposure could be identified by cataloging public T cell receptors. The study used immunosequencing to profile the T cell repertoires of approximately 650 subjects and linked those repertoires to cytomegalovirus serostatus. Along with the approximately 700-subject first cohort, a separate validation cohort of over 90 different subjects was used. To predict cytomegalovirus infection status, the study combined high-throughput TCR immunosequencing, statistical association of individual TCRs with disease status, and machine learning. To study patterns of TCR occurrence, a later analysis re-analyzed previously published TCR beta repertoires from 650 to 750 donors and added high-resolution HLA genotyping. In the later analysis, no new phenotypic data were used to find candidate immune exposures; instead, reliance was placed on TCR beta sequences and their occurrence across donors. An earlier analysis of around 580 of the donors used high-throughput TCR beta sequencing to judge whether each TCR beta V gene segment behaved as functional or pseudogenic. Alongside the repertoire data, information on donor age, sex, ethnicity and CMV serostatus was compiled. Genome-wide SNP genotypes for about three fifths of the roughly 700 donors were used in a later genetic analysis, which treated that subset as a discovery cohort. Every discovery cohort repertoire had been produced on one sequencing platform. Class I and class II HLA loci were covered by the typing at four-digit resolution. Typing coverage varied by locus: about 620-630 donors for A, B, C, DRB1 and DQB1; around 560 for DQA1; approximately 610 for DPA1; some 470 for DPB1. A handful of DR-DQ haplotypes were handled as single units for association and clustering because linkage in the cohort was strong. Among around 400 genotyped donors of the cohort, an average of approximately 200,000 unique TCR beta nucleotide sequences was sequenced per donor, of which about 19% were non-productive. Study-level results and caveats: An earlier analysis of 450 to 750 of the donors showed that most TCR beta V segments appeared in productive rearrangements either about 90% or about 30% of the time, which broadly matched IMGT annotations. Specific HLA alleles were associated with about 17,000 TCR beta sequences at a false discovery rate of 0.05 in a later analysis. In a later analysis, several top co-occurrence clusters were reported to appear linked to parvovirus B19, influenza, CMV and Epstein-Barr virus. Because counts were too low, more than 15 rarely observed V segments, including chromosome 9 orphons, were excluded from the earlier analysis of a few hundred of the donors. Three of the identified cytomegalovirus-associated TCR beta chains were confirmed in vitro to be specific for cytomegalovirus antigens. In this cohort, only TCR beta chains were sequenced, and detectable features were limited by the absence of alpha or paired-chain data. In a later analysis, HLA-associated TCR beta chains were found to be more clonally expanded and to have lower generation probabilities than equally common non-associated chains. When HLA alleles, especially DR and DQ, strongly co-occurred, attributing TCR associations to individual alleles was difficult. Most TCR sequences were observed very rarely across donors, whereas some public TCRs were present in many individuals. An association between a missense DCLRE1C variant and V-gene and J-gene trimming of TCR beta chains was found in a later genetic analysis and replicated in an independent cohort. According to a later analysis, most CMV-associated TCR beta chains appeared to be HLA-restricted, and the HLA associations seemed to be driven largely by CMV exposure. The 87-base-pair reads could not distinguish some IMGT-functional V segments, including TRBV6-2 and TRBV6-3, so those segments were excluded. For the cohort, immune exposure information was limited to CMV serostatus. Linkage disequilibrium might explain the correlated functional status among segregating V segments, but an unknown experimental factor could not be ruled out. The classifier was reported to diagnose cytomegalovirus status with high specificity and sensitivity in both the original cohort and the validation cohort. According to the authors, the approach could potentially be generalized to other disease states and immunological phenotypes. In a later analysis, TCR association rates were found to vary across HLA loci, with the most associated TCRs seen for DRB1 alleles and the fewest for HLA-C alleles. The sequencing pipeline was judged likely to have produced a cluster of highly shared sequence variants as a technical artifact. The study listed 150 to 200 TCR beta chains as associated with cytomegalovirus. A later genetic analysis reported fewer N-insertions in productive TCRs among donors in an Asian-associated ancestry cluster than the roughly 700-donor mean. HLA typing was unavailable for some donors at each locus, so association tests used only the typed subset. A further reported finding was that TCR beta sequences accurately predicted the HLA-A and HLA-B alleles for most subjects in the first cohort. Sequencing depth was assumed to be roughly uniform across donors in the presence/absence analyses, though that assumption may not hold.

The cohort was made up of about 670 healthy bone marrow donors. Cohort members were all nominally healthy when sampled, although unrecorded immune exposures were likely present. The donor was CMV seronegative and belonged to the group of under 400 seronegative cohort members. A peripheral blood sample was provided by each donor, and peripheral blood mononuclear cells were used for TCR beta sequencing. The Qiagen DNeasy Blood Extraction Kit was used to extract genomic DNA from the blood cell samples. The germline V gene (reference sequence) provides CDR1 LNHDA and CDR2 SQIVND. Relative to germline, V is 0 bases shorter and J is 5 bases shorter, with 16 bases between their ends. The CDR3 measures 16 amino acids from cysteine to phenylalanine. Only the CDR3 portion is preserved as DNA: 48 bases, with reading frame beginning at the first base. Note on this clone: Its specific antigen is unknown. Base qualities are not at hand, and no much larger clone is one base apart.

The library was obtained by the immunoSEQ multiplex PCR assay. A mixture of 60 forward primers for TCR Vbeta segments and 13 reverse primers for TCR Jbeta segments was used in the multiplex PCR. A multiplex PCR assay on genomic DNA amplified the CDR3 region of rearranged TCR beta genes. Amplified TCR beta libraries were sequenced as 87-base-pair reads on the Illumina HiSeq System. The study's processing was this. A later analysis tallied 80 million to 95 million unique TCR beta chains across the approximately 670 repertoires, and 10 million to 11 million of those chains were shared by two or more donors. Raw reads were error-corrected and collapsed into unique sequences with a nearest-neighbor algorithm that merged closely related sequences to remove PCR and sequencing errors. CDR3 sequences were aligned to IMGT reference sequences to assign V, D and J gene segments. Each retained sequence needed at least a six-nucleotide match to both a V gene segment and a J gene segment. Rearrangements were classified as productive when the CDR3 lacked stop codons and remained in frame with V and J, and all other rearrangements were classified as non-productive. Following IMGT convention, CDR3 was defined as the stretch from the second conserved V-encoded cysteine to the conserved J-encoded phenylalanine. Sequences without an unambiguous match to a single V gene segment were excluded from the earlier analysis of almost 600 of the donors. An earlier analysis of several hundred of the donors called V segments functional above 56.7% productive rearrangements and segregating when the between-donor standard deviation exceeded 5%. A statistical classification framework was developed to diagnose cytomegalovirus status using the catalog of TCR beta chain sequences. A later analysis assigned V and J genes by comparing TCR nucleotide sequences with IMGT/GENE-DB human TR gene sequences. A later analysis assigned CDR3 sequences and most-parsimonious VDJ recombination scenarios with the TCRdist pipeline. A later analysis defined each TCR beta chain by its CDR3 amino acid sequence plus V-gene family, and excluded reads lacking a unique V-gene family. In a later analysis, nearly 600 highly shared, low-generation-probability nucleotide sequences were removed to address suspected cross-contamination and a sequencing artifact. In a later analysis, a clonal expansion index for each public chain was calculated from normalized within-repertoire ranks of inferred template counts. A later analysis computed generation probabilities with a VDJ recombination model fitted to out-of-frame rearrangements, and checked the results against IGoR. In a later analysis, hypergeometric tests were used to score TCR-TCR, TCR-HLA and TCR-CMV co-occurrence, with a repertoire-size bias correction applied to TCR pairs. False discovery rates were estimated in a later analysis by permuting HLA or CMV assignments 20 times. A later analysis grouped co-occurring TCRs with DBSCAN, adding TCRdist sequence similarity when clustering within HLA-allele-positive subsets. For co-occurrence clustering, repertoires with fewer than 30,000 or more than 120,000 public chains were excluded, along with roughly 5 repertoires with anomalous nucleotide sharing. TCRdb provides this immuneACCESS table in a form limited to in-frame rearrangements. Some clones are lacking; in checked studies, under half of them reflect an unresolved V gene, and why the rest are absent is not known. The V and J calls and the clone size are those of that table, but D and trimming were determined from the DNA. The sample table shows roughly 140,000 clones, and roughly 80% are seen once. The biggest ten clones account for more than 3% of the sample.

The chain is made from TRBV19 and TRBJ1-1; the D segment cannot be called with confidence. The sample consisted of PBMCs. The clonotype originates from a male donor in good health and CMV-seronegative. CDR3 region: CASSIDSWGEGTEAFF. The sequenced DNA is TGTGCCAGTAGTATAGATAGTTGGGGTGAGGGAACTGAAGCTTTCTTT.